This passage covers 4 T cell receptor beta chains from one sample sequenced in a study of T cells in Graves' hyperthyroidism and ophthalmopathy. TCR beta CDR3 regions were amplified from RNA transcripts. The TCR CDR3 was amplified in a first-round RT-PCR using the HTBI primer set. TCRdb reanalysed the multiplex PCR reads using MiXCR and keeps one entry per CDR3 protein. The sample has 600,000 to 750,000 distinct CDR3 sequences, approximately 15% seen once. Sample: blood. All receptors come from a man aged 50 or older with Graves' hyperthyroidism.

This clonotype has ten or more counts. This chain uses TRBV30 with TRBJ2-3, with D possibly being TRBD1 (6 bases). V was trimmed by 1 base and J by 4 bases, leaving 18 bases between them. CDR1 is GTSNPN and CDR2 is SVGIG in the germline V gene (reference sequence). The CDR3 totals 16 residues. DNA of the CDR3: TGTGCCTGGAGTGGAGCACAGGGTAGTATGGCAGATACGCAGTATTTT. This translates into CAWSGAQGSMADTQYF.

This clonotype was counted at least ten times. The rearrangement links TRBV15 to TRBJ2-2; tentative D call: TRBD2 (5 bases). The CDR3 runs 16 residues. Trimming took 2 bases from V and 3 from J, leaving 13 bases between them. Germline CDR1 is LNHNV and CDR2 is YYDKDF (reference sequence). CDR3: CATSRRRVEDTGELFF. CDR3 nucleotides: TGTGCCACCAGCAGACGGCGGGTTGAAGACACCGGGGAGCTGTTTTTT. Full variable domain (missing parts from reference TRBV15 and TRBJ2-2): DAMVIQNPRYQVTQFGKPVTLSCSQTLNHNVMYWYQQKSSQAPKLLFHYYDKDFNNEADTPDNFQSRRPNTSFCFLDIRSPGLGDTAMYLCATSRRRVEDTGELFFGEGSRLTVL.

The sample holds many counts of this clonotype. This sequence joins TRBV24-1 and TRBJ2-1; TRBD2 matches 12 bases. The V gene end was trimmed by 3 bases and the J gene end by 4 bases; junction bases not matched to a gene: 6. This CDR3 has 17 residues. Germline loops: CDR1 KGHDR, CDR2 SFDVKD. The CDR3 sequence: CATSDTTGTSGYNEQFF. In nucleotides, the CDR3 is TGTGCCACCAGTGATACTACCGGGACTAGCGGGTACAATGAGCAGTTCTTC.

This clonotype has at least ten counts. This chain links TRBV6-1 with TRBJ2-7; D is possibly TRBD1 or TRBD2 (5 bases each). In germline, CDR1 is MNHNS, CDR2 SASEGT. The CDR3 sequence is 16 residues long. V was clipped by 6 bases and J by 0 bases, with 18 bases between them. CDR3 protein: CASRLTAGASSYEQYF. CDR3 in DNA: TGTGCCAGCAGACTTACGGCCGGGGCTAGCTCCTACGAGCAGTACTTC.